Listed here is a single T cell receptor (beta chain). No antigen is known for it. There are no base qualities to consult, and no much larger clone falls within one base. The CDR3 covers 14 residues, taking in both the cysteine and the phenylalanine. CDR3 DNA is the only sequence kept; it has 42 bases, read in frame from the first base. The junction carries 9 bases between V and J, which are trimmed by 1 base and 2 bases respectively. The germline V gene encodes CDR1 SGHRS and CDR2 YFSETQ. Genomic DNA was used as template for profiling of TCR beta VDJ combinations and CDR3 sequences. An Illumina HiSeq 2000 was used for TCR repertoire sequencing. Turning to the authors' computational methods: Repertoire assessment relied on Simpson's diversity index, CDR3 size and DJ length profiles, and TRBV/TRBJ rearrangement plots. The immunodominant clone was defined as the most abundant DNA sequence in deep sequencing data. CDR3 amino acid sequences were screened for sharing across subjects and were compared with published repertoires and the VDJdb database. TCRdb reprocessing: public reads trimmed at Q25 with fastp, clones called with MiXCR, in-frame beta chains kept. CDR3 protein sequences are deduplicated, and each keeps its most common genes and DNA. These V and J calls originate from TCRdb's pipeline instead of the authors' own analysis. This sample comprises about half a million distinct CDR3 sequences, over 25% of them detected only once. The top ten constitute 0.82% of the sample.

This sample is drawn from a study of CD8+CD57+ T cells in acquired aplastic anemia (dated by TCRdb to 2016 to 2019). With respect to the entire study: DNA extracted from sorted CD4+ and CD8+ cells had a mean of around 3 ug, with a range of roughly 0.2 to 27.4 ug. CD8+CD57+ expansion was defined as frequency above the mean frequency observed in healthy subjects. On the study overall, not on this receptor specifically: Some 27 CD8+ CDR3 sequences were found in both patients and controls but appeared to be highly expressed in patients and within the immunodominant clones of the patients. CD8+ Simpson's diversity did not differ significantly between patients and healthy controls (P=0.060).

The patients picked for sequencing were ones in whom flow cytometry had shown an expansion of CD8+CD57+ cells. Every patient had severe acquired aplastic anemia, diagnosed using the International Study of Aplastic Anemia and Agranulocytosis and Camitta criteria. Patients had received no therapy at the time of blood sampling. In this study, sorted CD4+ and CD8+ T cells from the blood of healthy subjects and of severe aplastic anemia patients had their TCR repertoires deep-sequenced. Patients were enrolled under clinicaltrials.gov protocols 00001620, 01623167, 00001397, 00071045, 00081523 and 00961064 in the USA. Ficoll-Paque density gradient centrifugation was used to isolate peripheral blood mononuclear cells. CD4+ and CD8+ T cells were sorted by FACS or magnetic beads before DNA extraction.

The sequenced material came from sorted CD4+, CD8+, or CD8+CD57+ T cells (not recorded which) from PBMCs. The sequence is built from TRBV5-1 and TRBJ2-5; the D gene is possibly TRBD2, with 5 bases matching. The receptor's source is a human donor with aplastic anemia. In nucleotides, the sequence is TGCGCCAGCAGCTTGCGGGGATTACAAGAGACCCAGTACTTC. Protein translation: CASSLRGLQETQYF.